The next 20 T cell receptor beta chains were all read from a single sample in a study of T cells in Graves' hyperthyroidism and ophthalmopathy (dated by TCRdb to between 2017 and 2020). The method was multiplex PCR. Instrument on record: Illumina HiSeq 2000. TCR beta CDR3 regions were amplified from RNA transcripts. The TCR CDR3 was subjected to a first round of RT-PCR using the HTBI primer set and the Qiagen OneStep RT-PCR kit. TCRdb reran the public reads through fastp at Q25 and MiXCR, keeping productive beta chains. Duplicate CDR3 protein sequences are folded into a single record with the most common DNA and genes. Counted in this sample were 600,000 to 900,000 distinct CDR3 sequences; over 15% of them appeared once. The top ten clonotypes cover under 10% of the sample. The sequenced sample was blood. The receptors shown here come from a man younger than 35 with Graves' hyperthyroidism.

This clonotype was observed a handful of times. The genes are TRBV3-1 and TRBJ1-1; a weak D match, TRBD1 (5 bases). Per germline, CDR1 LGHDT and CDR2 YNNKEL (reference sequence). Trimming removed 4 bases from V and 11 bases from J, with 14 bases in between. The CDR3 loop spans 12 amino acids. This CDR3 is CASSRRDLEAFF. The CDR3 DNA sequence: TGTGCCAGCAGCCGCCGGGACCTGGAGGCTTTCTTT. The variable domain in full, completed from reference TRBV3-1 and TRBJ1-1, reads DTAVSQTPKYLVTQMGNDKSIKCEQNLGHDTMYWYKQDSKKFLKIMFSYNNKELIINETVPNRFSPKSPDKAHLNLHINSLELGDSAVYFCASSRRDLEAFFGQGTRLTVV.

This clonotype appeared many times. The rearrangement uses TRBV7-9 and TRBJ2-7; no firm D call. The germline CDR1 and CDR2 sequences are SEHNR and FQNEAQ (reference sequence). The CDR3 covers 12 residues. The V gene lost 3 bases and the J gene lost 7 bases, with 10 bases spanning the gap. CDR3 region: CASSFRVGEQYF. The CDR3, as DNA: TGTGCCAGCAGCTTTAGAGTGGGAGAGCAGTACTTC.

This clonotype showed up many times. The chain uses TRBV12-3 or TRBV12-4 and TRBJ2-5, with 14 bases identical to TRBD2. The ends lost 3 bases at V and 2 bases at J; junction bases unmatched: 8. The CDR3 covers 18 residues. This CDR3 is CASSFRLAGGRGQETQYF. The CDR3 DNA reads TGTGCCAGCAGTTTCCGACTAGCGGGAGGGCGAGGGCAAGAGACCCAGTACTTC.

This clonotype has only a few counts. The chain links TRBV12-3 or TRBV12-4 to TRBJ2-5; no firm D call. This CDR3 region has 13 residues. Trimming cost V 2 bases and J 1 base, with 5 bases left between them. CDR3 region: CASSLPAQETQYF. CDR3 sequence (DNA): TGTGCCAGCAGTTTACCGGCCCAAGAGACCCAGTACTTC.

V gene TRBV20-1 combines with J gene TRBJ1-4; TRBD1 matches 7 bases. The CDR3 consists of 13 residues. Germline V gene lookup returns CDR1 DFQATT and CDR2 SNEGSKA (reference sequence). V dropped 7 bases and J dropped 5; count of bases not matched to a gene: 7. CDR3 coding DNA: TGCAGTGAGGGGACAGAAGGCAATGAAAAACTGTTTTTT. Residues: CSEGTEGNEKLFF.

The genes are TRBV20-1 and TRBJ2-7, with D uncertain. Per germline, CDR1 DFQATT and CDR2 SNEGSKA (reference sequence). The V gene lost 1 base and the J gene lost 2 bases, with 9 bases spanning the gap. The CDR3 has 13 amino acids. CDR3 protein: CSARVPRTYEQYF. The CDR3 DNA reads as TGCAGTGCTAGAGTGCCGCGTACCTACGAGCAGTACTTC.

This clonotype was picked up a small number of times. In DNA form, the CDR3 reads TGTGCCAGCAGTTCCACCGGGAGCCTAGCTGGCTCTGGCAATGAGCAGTTCTTC. Amino acid sequence: CASSSTGSLAGSGNEQFF. The chain joins TRBV7-9 to TRBJ2-1; TRBD2 might be the D (6 bases). The CDR3 has 18 amino acids. Germline CDR1 reads SEHNR; CDR2 reads FQNEAQ (reference sequence). The germline V and J ends were trimmed by 6 bases and 6 bases, with 27 bases remaining between them.

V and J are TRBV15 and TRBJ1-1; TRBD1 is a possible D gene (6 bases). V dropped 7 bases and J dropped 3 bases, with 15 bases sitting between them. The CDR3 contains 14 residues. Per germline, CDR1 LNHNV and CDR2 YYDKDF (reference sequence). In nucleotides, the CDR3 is TGTGCCACCAAGGGGGGGGAATTGGACACTGAAGCTTTCTTT. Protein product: CATKGGELDTEAFF.

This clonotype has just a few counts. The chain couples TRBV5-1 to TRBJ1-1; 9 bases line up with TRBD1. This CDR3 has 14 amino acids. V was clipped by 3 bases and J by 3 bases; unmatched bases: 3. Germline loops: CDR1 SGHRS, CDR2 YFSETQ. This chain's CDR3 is CASSSTGGYTEAFF. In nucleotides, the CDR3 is TGCGCCAGCAGCTCCACAGGGGGCTACACTGAAGCTTTCTTT.

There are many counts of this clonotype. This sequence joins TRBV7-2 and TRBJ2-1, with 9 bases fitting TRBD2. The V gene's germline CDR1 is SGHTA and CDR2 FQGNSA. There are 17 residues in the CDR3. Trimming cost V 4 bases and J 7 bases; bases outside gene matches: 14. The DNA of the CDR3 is TGTGCCAGCAGCTCCACGATGACTAGCGGAGGGGGAAATGAGCAGTTCTTC. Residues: CASSSTMTSGGGNEQFF.

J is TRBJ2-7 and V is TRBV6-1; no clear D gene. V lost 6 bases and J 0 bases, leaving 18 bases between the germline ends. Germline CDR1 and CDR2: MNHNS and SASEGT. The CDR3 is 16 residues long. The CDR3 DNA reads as TGTGCCAGCAGGCCCTACCGCGAGGCGATCTCCTACGAGCAGTACTTC. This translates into CASRPYREAISYEQYF.

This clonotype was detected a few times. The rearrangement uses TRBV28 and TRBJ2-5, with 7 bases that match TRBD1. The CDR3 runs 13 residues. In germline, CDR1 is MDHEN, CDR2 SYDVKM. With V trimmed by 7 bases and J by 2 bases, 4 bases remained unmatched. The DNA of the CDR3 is TGTGCCAGCACCTCGGGACAGCAAGAGACCCAGTACTTC. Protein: CASTSGQQETQYF.

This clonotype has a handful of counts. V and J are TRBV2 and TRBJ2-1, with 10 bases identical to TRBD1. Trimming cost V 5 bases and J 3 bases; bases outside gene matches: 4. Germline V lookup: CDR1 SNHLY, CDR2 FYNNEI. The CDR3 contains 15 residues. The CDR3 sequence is CASSLRTGGYNEQFF. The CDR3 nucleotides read TGTGCCAGCAGTCTCCGGACAGGGGGCTACAATGAGCAGTTCTTC.

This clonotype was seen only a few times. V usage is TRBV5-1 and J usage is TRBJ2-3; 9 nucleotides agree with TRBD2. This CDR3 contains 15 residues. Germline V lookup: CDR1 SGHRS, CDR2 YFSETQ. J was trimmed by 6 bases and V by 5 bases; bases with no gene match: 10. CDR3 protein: CASRPEGLAGDTQYF. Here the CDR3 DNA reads TGCGCCAGCAGACCTGAGGGACTAGCTGGGGATACGCAGTATTTT.

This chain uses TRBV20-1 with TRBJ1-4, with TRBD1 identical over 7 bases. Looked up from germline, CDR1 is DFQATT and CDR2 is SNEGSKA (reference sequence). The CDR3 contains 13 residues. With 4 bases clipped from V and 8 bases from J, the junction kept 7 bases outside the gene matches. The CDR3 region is CSAIQTGLEKLFF. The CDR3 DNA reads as TGCAGTGCTATACAGACAGGGTTGGAAAAACTGTTTTTT.

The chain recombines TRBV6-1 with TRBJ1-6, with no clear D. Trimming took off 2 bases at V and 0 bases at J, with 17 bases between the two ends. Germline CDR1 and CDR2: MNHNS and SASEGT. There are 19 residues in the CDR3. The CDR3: CASSERGGGPASYNSPLHF. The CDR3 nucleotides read TGTGCCAGCAGTGAACGGGGAGGAGGGCCGGCCTCCTATAATTCACCCCTCCACTTT.

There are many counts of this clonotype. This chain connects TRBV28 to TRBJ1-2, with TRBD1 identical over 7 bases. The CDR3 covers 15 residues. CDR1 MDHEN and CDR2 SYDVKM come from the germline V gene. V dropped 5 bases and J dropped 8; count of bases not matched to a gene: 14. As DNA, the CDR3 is TGTGCCAGCAGTCGAGTTGACAGGGATGGACGCGGCTACACCTTC. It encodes CASSRVDRDGRGYTF.

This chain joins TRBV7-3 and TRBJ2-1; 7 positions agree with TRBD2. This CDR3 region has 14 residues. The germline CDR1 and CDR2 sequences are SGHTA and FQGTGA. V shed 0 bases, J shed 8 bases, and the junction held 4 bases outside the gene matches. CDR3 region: CASSLTMGGDEQFF. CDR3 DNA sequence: TGTGCCAGCAGCTTAACGATGGGGGGGGATGAGCAGTTCTTC.

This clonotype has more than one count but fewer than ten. CDR3 coding DNA: TGTGCCAGCAGCCCCAGGGCGTACAATTCACCCCTCCACTTT. It is translated as CASSPRAYNSPLHF. V and J are TRBV3-1 and TRBJ1-6; a possible D gene is TRBD1 (5 bases). The ends were cut back, 4 bases at V and 7 bases at J, with 11 bases in the middle. Germline assignment: CDR1 LGHDT and CDR2 YNNKEL (reference sequence). The CDR3 has 14 residues.

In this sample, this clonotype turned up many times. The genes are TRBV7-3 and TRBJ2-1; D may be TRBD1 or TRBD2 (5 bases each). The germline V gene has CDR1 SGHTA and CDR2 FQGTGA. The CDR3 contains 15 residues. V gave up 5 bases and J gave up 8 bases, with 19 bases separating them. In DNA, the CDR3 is TGTGCCAGCAGCCAAGGGACCGGCCGAGGCGATGAGCAGTTCTTC. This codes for CASSQGTGRGDEQFF.